This T cell receptor (beta chain) originates from a study of cytomegalovirus exposure and HLA in healthy donors (dated by TCRdb to 2015 to 2018). As for the study more broadly: An earlier analysis of roughly 500 of the donors reported 250 to 350 Gb of sequence data and 117 million unique TCR beta sequences obtained from around 190 million T cells. An early release covering over 500 HLA-typed donors comprised roughly 300 gigabases of sequencing data and some 79 million unique TCR sequences. The number of typed donors differed by locus: roughly 620-640 for A, B, C, DRB1 and DQB1; some 540 for DQA1; some 610 for DPA1; and roughly 490 for DPB1. The study used immunosequencing to profile the T cell repertoires of more than 650 subjects and linked those repertoires to cytomegalovirus serostatus. Because of strong linkage in the cohort, roughly five DR-DQ haplotypes were treated as single units for association and clustering. To predict cytomegalovirus infection status, the study combined high-throughput TCR immunosequencing, statistical association of individual TCRs with disease status, and machine learning. Donor age, sex, ethnicity and CMV serostatus were collected together with the repertoire data. Rather than drawing on any new phenotypic data, the later analysis identified candidate immune exposures from TCR beta sequences and the way those sequences occurred across donors. In a later genetic analysis, genome-wide SNP genotypes for about 55% of the roughly 670 donors were used, and that subset was treated as a discovery cohort. In an earlier analysis of over 550 of the donors, high-throughput TCR beta sequencing was used to judge whether each TCR beta V gene segment behaved as functional or pseudogenic. HLA typing included class I and class II loci at four-digit resolution. Every discovery cohort repertoire had been produced on one sequencing platform. The genetic ancestry cluster associated with self-reported Caucasian donors included 81% of the 300 to 450 genotyped donors. The study aimed to test whether signatures of past pathogen exposure could be identified by cataloging public T cell receptors. A later analysis re-examined previously published TCR beta repertoires from around 670 donors and added high-resolution HLA genotyping to investigate patterns of TCR occurrence. On average, roughly 250,000 unique TCR beta nucleotide sequences were sequenced per donor among roughly 430 genotyped donors of the cohort, with roughly a sixth of those sequences being non-productive. In addition to the first cohort of 650 to 750 subjects, a separate validation cohort of 120 different subjects was used.

The germline V gene (reference sequence) sets CDR1 to LNHDA and CDR2 to SQIVND. V is trimmed back by 5 bases and J by 3 bases, and the junction contains 3 bases that no gene match accounts for. From its cysteine to its phenylalanine, the CDR3 spans 13 amino acids. Only the CDR3 portion is preserved as DNA: 39 bases, with reading frame beginning at the first base. In total, around 600 healthy bone marrow donors made up the cohort. At the time of sampling, all cohort members were nominally healthy, though unrecorded immune exposures were likely present. The donor tested CMV seronegative and was one of the 352 seronegative cohort members. A peripheral blood sample was provided by each donor, and peripheral blood mononuclear cells were used for TCR beta sequencing. The Qiagen DNeasy Blood Extraction Kit was used to extract genomic DNA from the blood cell samples. The method behind the library was the immunoSEQ multiplex PCR assay. The multiplex PCR relied on a mix of 60 forward primers for TCR Vbeta segments and 13 reverse primers for TCR Jbeta segments. The CDR3 region of rearranged TCR beta genes was amplified from genomic DNA by a multiplex PCR assay. The Illumina HiSeq System was used to sequence the amplified TCR beta libraries as 87-base-pair reads. The original pipeline was this. A later analysis counted approximately 74 million unique TCR beta chains across the 700 or so repertoires, and 10 million to 11 million of these chains were shared by at least two donors. Raw reads were error-corrected and collapsed into unique sequences by a nearest-neighbor algorithm in which closely related sequences were merged to remove PCR and sequencing errors. To assign V, D and J gene segments, CDR3 sequences were aligned to IMGT reference sequences. For a sequence to be retained, a match of at least six nucleotides to both a V gene segment and a J gene segment was required. Rearrangements were called productive when the CDR3 lacked stop codons and stayed in frame with V and J; all others were non-productive. CDR3 was defined according to IMGT convention as the region running from the second conserved V-encoded cysteine to the conserved J-encoded phenylalanine. Sequences without an unambiguous match to a single V gene segment were excluded from the earlier analysis of about 600 of the donors. In an earlier analysis of some 590 of the donors, a V segment was called functional when productive rearrangements were above 56.7%, and segregating when the standard deviation between donors exceeded 5%. To diagnose cytomegalovirus status from the catalog of TCR beta chain sequences, a statistical classification framework was built. V and J gene assignment, in a later analysis, came from comparing TCR nucleotide sequences with IMGT/GENE-DB human TR gene sequences. Using the TCRdist pipeline, a later analysis assigned CDR3 sequences along with most-parsimonious VDJ recombination scenarios. In a later analysis, every TCR beta chain was defined by the combination of its CDR3 amino acid sequence and its V-gene family, and reads without a unique V-gene family were dropped. In a later analysis, 500 to 700 highly shared, low-generation-probability nucleotide sequences were removed to address suspected cross-contamination and a sequencing artifact. In a later analysis, a clonal expansion index for each public chain was calculated from normalized within-repertoire ranks of inferred template counts. In a later analysis, generation probabilities were computed with a VDJ recombination model fitted to out-of-frame rearrangements, and the resulting probabilities were checked against IGoR. A later analysis scored TCR-TCR, TCR-HLA and TCR-CMV co-occurrence with hypergeometric tests, applying a repertoire-size bias correction to TCR pairs. False discovery rates were estimated in a later analysis by permuting HLA or CMV assignments 20 times. In a later analysis, co-occurring TCRs were grouped using DBSCAN, and TCRdist sequence similarity was added for clustering within HLA-allele-positive subsets. Repertoires with fewer than 30,000 or more than 120,000 public chains were left out of co-occurrence clustering, as were about five repertoires with anomalous nucleotide sharing. TCRdb provides this immuneACCESS table in a form limited to in-frame rearrangements. Some clones are lacking; in checked studies, under half of them reflect an unresolved V gene, and why the rest are absent is not known. Clone size and V and J calls were adopted from that table, with D and trimming inferred from the DNA. Recorded for this sample are 150,000 to 200,000 clones; 77% of them occurred a single time. The biggest ten clones account for approximately 1.6% of the sample.

The research as a whole found: A few of the identified cytomegalovirus-associated TCR beta chains were confirmed in vitro to be specific for cytomegalovirus antigens. Because HLA typing was unavailable for some donors at each locus, only the typed subset was used in association tests. For the cohort, immune exposure information was limited to CMV serostatus. The authors suggested that the approach could potentially be generalized to other disease states and immunological phenotypes. An association between a missense DCLRE1C variant and V-gene and J-gene trimming of TCR beta chains was found in a later genetic analysis and replicated in an independent cohort. Correlated functional status among segregating V segments might reflect linkage disequilibrium, but an unknown experimental factor could not be ruled out. Compared with equally common non-associated chains, HLA-associated TCR beta chains in a later analysis were more clonally expanded and had lower generation probabilities. The earlier analysis of approximately 540 of the donors excluded 15 to 20 rarely observed V segments, including chromosome 9 orphons, because counts were too low. Several of the top co-occurrence clusters appeared to be linked to parvovirus B19, influenza, CMV and Epstein-Barr virus, according to a later analysis. The 87-base-pair reads could not distinguish some IMGT-functional V segments, including TRBV6-2 and TRBV6-3, so those segments were excluded. The classifier was reported to diagnose cytomegalovirus status with high specificity and sensitivity in both the original cohort and the validation cohort. The sequencing pipeline was judged likely to have produced a cluster of highly shared sequence variants as a technical artifact. Strong co-occurrence of HLA alleles, especially DR and DQ, made assigning TCR associations to individual alleles difficult. In an earlier analysis of some 500 of the donors, most TCR beta V segments appeared in productive rearrangements about 87% or about 30% of the time, broadly matching IMGT annotations. A later analysis found that most CMV-associated TCR beta chains appeared HLA-restricted, with HLA associations seemingly driven largely by CMV exposure. Sequencing depth was assumed to be roughly uniform across donors in the presence/absence analyses, though that assumption may not hold. Compared with the roughly 600-donor mean, donors in an Asian-associated ancestry cluster had fewer N-insertions in productive TCRs, according to a later genetic analysis. The cohort was sequenced for TCR beta chains only, and without alpha or paired-chain data the features that could be detected were limited. The study gave a list of roughly 150 TCR beta chains associated with cytomegalovirus. Most TCR sequences were seen in very few donors, while some public TCRs were found in many individuals. In a later analysis, some 18,000 TCR beta sequences were associated with specific HLA alleles at a false discovery rate of 0.05. According to a later analysis, TCR association rates differed among HLA loci, with DRB1 alleles showing the most associated TCRs and HLA-C alleles showing the fewest. A further reported finding was that TCR beta sequences accurately predicted the HLA-A and HLA-B alleles for most subjects in the first cohort.

About this clone itself: No cognate antigen has been identified for it. Base qualities are not provided; no much larger clone lies one nucleotide away.

This chain joins TRBV19 to TRBJ2-5; 7 nucleotides in the junction match TRBD1. The sequenced sample was PBMCs. The TCR originated in a woman aged 25 to 39 in good health and CMV-seronegative. DNA sequence: TGTGCCAGTAGTCGGGACAGCGAAGAGACCCAGTACTTC. It encodes CASSRDSEETQYF.